The T cell receptor beta chain described here comes from a study of cytomegalovirus exposure and HLA in healthy donors. Study background: The Caucasian-associated ancestry cluster contained about 80% of the 398 genotyped donors.

Points from the study as a whole: Some TCR beta chains (around 180 of them) were listed as cytomegalovirus-associated. Later analysis demonstrated an association between a missense DCLRE1C variant and TCR beta V- and J-gene trimming.

About this clone: Antigen specificity is unknown.

Primers for the PCR totalled 60 Vbeta and 13 Jbeta. Some clones are missing from TCRdb's copy, which holds only in-frame ones; the method was immunoSEQ multiplex PCR. Altogether tens of thousands of clones are present, around 70% being singletons, with the ten largest covering 14%. The CDR3 is 16 amino acids. V lost 5 bases, J lost 0 bases, and 13 bases lay in between. Germline lookup yields CDR1 SGHTA and CDR2 FQGTGA. The gene calls are TRBV7-3 and TRBJ2-2; D possibly corresponds to TRBD2 (6 bases). This clonotype was sampled from a male donor in good health and CMV-seropositive. The source material was PBMCs. CDR3 bases: TGTGCCAGCAGCCTTCCGGGGAGGTCGAACACCGGGGAGCTGTTTTTT. Protein product: CASSLPGRSNTGELFF. The variable domain in full, with the rest retrieved from reference TRBV7-3 and TRBJ2-2, is GAGVSQTPSNKVTEKGKYVELRCDPISGHTALYWYRQSLGQGPEFLIYFQGTGAADDSGLPNDRFFAVRPEGSVSTLKIQRTERGDSAVYLCASSLPGRSNTGELFFGEGSRLTVL.